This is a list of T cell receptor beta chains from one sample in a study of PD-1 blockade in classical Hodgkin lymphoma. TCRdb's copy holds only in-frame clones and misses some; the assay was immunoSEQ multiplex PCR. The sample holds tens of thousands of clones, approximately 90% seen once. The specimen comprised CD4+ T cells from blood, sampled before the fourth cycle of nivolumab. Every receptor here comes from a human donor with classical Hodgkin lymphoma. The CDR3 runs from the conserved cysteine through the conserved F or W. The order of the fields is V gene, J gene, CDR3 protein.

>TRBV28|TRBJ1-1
CASSWAAPRGTEAFF
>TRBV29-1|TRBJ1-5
CSAGENSNQPQHF
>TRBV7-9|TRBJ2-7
CASSPPFAEREGYEQYF
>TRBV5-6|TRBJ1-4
CASSSARDWATNEKLFF
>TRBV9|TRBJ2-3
CASSVEGFGGDTQYF
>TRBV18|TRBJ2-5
CASSPSGQGMGETQYF
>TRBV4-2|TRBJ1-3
CASSRTEGVSGNTIYF
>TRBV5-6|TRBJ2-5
CASSLDREETQYF
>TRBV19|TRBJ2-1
CASSSSGTSAEQFF
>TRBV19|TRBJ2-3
CASRAGTSGTNTQYF
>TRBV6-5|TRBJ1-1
CASSYLPTHTEAFF
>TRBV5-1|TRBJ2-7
CASSSTGLEQYF
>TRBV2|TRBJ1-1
CASRFQLNTEAFF
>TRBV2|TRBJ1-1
CASGSFSYTEAFF
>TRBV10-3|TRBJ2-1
CAISEPGGRRSSYNEQFF
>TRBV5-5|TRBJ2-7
CASSPWFLSGVYEQYF
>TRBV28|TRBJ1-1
CASSRLDRGGFF
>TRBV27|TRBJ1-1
CASSVMGNTEAFF
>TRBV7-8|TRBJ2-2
CASSLASTGTGELFF
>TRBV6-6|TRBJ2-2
CASSYLGVANTGELFF
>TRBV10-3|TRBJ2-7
CAISESKREQYF
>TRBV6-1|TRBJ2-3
CASSLLAGAADTQYF
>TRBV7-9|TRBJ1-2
CASSLTGVARGYTF
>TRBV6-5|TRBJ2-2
CASRYNGGLFF
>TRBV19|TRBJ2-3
CASSAPRGGSGDTQYF
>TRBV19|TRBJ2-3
CASSIDASWTSGSRTDTQYF
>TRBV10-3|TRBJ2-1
CAISGLLTYNEQFF
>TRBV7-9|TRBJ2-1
CASSLRLHSNEQFF
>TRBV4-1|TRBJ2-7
CASSLPGLTEQYF
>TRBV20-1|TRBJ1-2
CRVQGAGYTF
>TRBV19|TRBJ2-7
CASSTGRGYEQYF
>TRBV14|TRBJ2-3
CASSQDPAKTDTQYF
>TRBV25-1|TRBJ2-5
CASSDLRQETQYF
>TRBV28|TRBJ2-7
CASSLMEGVAYEQYF
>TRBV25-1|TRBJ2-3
CASSEGGGTDTQYF
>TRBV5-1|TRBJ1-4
CASRGFAKGATNEKLFF
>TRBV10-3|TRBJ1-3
CAIKAANGNTIYF
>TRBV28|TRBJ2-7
CASSSMTTGLAYEQYF
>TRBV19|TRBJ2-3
CASSKRQGIDGTDTQYF
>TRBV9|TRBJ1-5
CASSSGTGDSNQPQHF
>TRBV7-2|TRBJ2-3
CASSRGMRADTQYF
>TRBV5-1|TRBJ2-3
CASSLAGPSTDTQYF
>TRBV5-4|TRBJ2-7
CASSLGTGPGRAYEQYF
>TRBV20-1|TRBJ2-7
CSASAGYEQYF
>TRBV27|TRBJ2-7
CASRTRNSYEQYF
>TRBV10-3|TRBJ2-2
CAIGRILPPNTGELFF
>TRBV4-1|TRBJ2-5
CASSQGRGGQQETQYF
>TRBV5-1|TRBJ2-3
CASSLELAGGTDTQYF
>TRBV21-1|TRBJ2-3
CASSGTSGGAMCCTDTQYF
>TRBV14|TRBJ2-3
CASSQALAGVGDTQYF
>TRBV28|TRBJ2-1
CASSLMAAINEQFF
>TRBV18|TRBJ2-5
CASSRAYPGLAGEWGQETQYF
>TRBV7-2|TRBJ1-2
CASSLGQGSSGYTF
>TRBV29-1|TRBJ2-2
CSALGVGVTGELFF
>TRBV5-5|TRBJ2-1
CASSPGEPSYNEQFF
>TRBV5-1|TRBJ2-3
CASSLGGRDTDTQYF